The 15 T cell receptor beta chains below come from one sample, sequenced in a study of CD8+ T cells in alopecia areata. RNA extraction and reverse transcription yielded cDNA as sequencing template. The method was immunoSEQ multiplex PCR; TCRdb's version includes in-frame clones alone and lacks a portion of them. The sample holds approximately 210,000 clones, roughly three fifths seen once. Treatment meaning: oral pan-JAK inhibitor, 5-10 mg twice daily. Sequencing was performed on CD4+ T cells sorted from blood, taken at week 4, from a patient treated with tofacitinib. These receptors came from a human donor with alopecia areata.

V is TRBV14 and J is TRBJ2-7; possibly TRBD2 for D (6 bases). The germline V gene has CDR1 SGHDN and CDR2 FVKESK. The CDR3 contains 14 residues. Trimming removed 0 bases from V and 2 bases from J, with 8 bases in between. The CDR3 region is CASSQDSGAYEQYF. Written as DNA, the CDR3 is TGTGCCAGCAGCCAAGATTCGGGGGCCTACGAGCAGTACTTC.

This clone was counted only a few times. Sequence at one end of the junction differs from germline and may be a read error. The chain combines TRBV7-7 with TRBJ2-6, with D possibly matching TRBD2 (6 bases). The CDR3 runs 18 residues. CDR1 is SSHAT and CDR2 is FNYEAQ in the germline V gene (reference sequence). CDR3 sequence reads: CASSLAFVRGSGANVLTF. CDR3 coding DNA: TGTGCTAGCAGCTTAGCGTTTGTTCGGGGGAGTGGGGCCAACGTCCTGACTTTC. Variable domain in full (rest from reference TRBV7-7 and TRBJ2-6): GAGVSQSPRYKVTKRGQDVTLRCDPISSHATLYWYQQALGQGPEFLTYFNYEAQPDKSGLPSDRFSAERPEGSISTLTIQRTEQRDSAMYRCASSLAFVRGSGANVLTFGAGSRLTVL.

This clone is a singleton in its sample. The genes are TRBV30 and TRBJ2-7, with 7 bases matching TRBD2. V lost 5 bases to trimming and J lost 0 bases; unmatched junction nucleotides: 10. Germline V gives CDR1 GTSNPN, CDR2 SVGIG (reference sequence). This CDR3 region has 15 residues. This CDR3 reads CAWGKFGGSSYEQYF. The CDR3 nucleotides are TGTGCCTGGGGAAAATTCGGGGGGAGCTCCTACGAGCAGTACTTC.

The V call is TRBV7-3, the J call TRBJ2-3, with D perhaps assigned TRBD1 or TRBD2 (6 bases each). CDR1 is SGHTA, CDR2 FQGTGA, per germline. Trimming cost V 5 bases and J 1 base, with 19 bases left between them. The CDR3 runs to 17 residues. The CDR3: CASSRTPQGGGTDTQYF. The CDR3 region has the DNA TGTGCCAGCAGCCGCACCCCACAGGGCGGGGGCACAGATACGCAGTATTTT.

This clone showed up just once. CDR3: CASSQAGRSVPFSQYF. The CDR3 DNA reads as TGTGCCAGCAGCCAAGCGGGGCGGTCGGTCCCGTTTTCCCAGTACTTC. The J gene is TRBJ2-5, the V gene TRBV14; D tentatively reads TRBD1 or TRBD2 (5 bases each). V was pared by 1 base and J by 9 bases, with 21 bases between. The germline V gene encodes CDR1 SGHDN and CDR2 FVKESK. CDR3 length: 16 residues.

The chain carries TRBV19 and TRBJ1-5; D perhaps matches TRBD1 (6 bases). Trimming removed 7 bases from V and 3 bases from J, with 19 bases in between. CDR1 and CDR2 from the germline V gene are LNHDA and SQIVND (reference sequence). The CDR3 consists of 16 residues. CDR3 coding DNA: TGTGCCAGTACCGCCCAGGACAGTCCCTCCAATCAGCCCCAGCATTTT. It translates to CASTAQDSPSNQPQHF.

The CDR3 bases are TGTGCCAGCAGCTCCCCTCTCACTACAGGGAACACTGAAGCTTTCTTT. Translated, it gives CASSSPLTTGNTEAFF. This chain joins TRBV7-9 and TRBJ1-1; TRBD1 is a possible D gene (5 bases). The CDR3 length is 16 residues. The V gene's germline CDR1 is SEHNR and CDR2 FQNEAQ (reference sequence). V lost 4 bases to trimming and J lost 1 base, with 16 bases between them.

Only a few counts were recorded for this clone. The V call is TRBV7-9, the J call TRBJ1-2; D unclear. The germline V and J ends were trimmed by 4 bases and 4 bases, with 10 bases remaining between them. This CDR3 contains 13 residues. The germline V gene has CDR1 SEHNR and CDR2 FQNEAQ (reference sequence). The CDR3 protein is CASSSSGLYGYTF. CDR3 sequence (DNA): TGTGCCAGCAGCTCCAGCGGACTCTATGGCTACACCTTC.

The rearrangement joins TRBV5-4 to TRBJ2-1; D may be TRBD1 (6 bases). V lost 1 base and J 0 bases, leaving 8 bases between the germline ends. The V gene's germline CDR1 is SGHNT and CDR2 YYREEE (reference sequence). The CDR3 loop spans 15 amino acids. CDR3 amino acids: CASSLQQGSYNEQFF. The CDR3 nucleotides are TGTGCCAGCAGCTTGCAACAGGGCTCCTACAATGAGCAGTTCTTC.

The chain carries TRBV27 and TRBJ2-2; unclear D gene. The V and J ends lost 8 bases and 3 bases respectively, with 10 bases between them. The CDR3 loop spans 13 amino acids. CDR1 is MNHEY and CDR2 is SMNVEV in the germline V gene (reference sequence). Here the CDR3 reads CASRSRDTGELFF. The CDR3 DNA is TGTGCCAGCCGCTCCAGAGACACCGGGGAGCTGTTTTTT.

The rearrangement joins TRBV30 to TRBJ1-2, with D uncertain. Germline values: CDR1 GTSNPN, CDR2 SVGIG (reference sequence). The CDR3 sequence is 15 residues long. V was cut by 0 bases and J by 0 bases, with 11 bases left in between. The DNA of the CDR3 is TGTGCCTGGAGTGTAGCGGGCGGGACTAACTATGGCTACACCTTC. Protein sequence: CAWSVAGGTNYGYTF.

The chain couples TRBV29-1 to TRBJ2-1; D is uncertain. CDR3 length: 15 amino acids. Germline V lookup: CDR1 SQVTM, CDR2 ANQGSEA. The V end was cut by 0 bases, the J end by 0 bases, with 9 bases between. The CDR3 nucleotides read TGCAGCGTTGAAGAGTCACTCCTCTCCTACAATGAGCAGTTCTTC. Translating gives CSVEESLLSYNEQFF.

The chain couples TRBV25-1 to TRBJ2-2; D uncertain. The CDR3 has 12 amino acids. V lost 2 bases and J lost 7, with 5 bases in between. Germline CDR1 reads MGHDK; CDR2 reads SYGVNS. In DNA, the CDR3 is TGTGCCAGCAGTGAACGCGGCGGGGAGCTGTTTTTT. Translated: CASSERGGELFF.

The chain recombines TRBV7-9 with TRBJ2-7; D may be TRBD1 (7 bases). Trimming took off 5 bases at V and 2 bases at J, with 13 bases between the two ends. Germline V gene sequence: CDR1 SEHNR, CDR2 FQNEAQ (reference sequence). The CDR3 spans 14 residues. The CDR3 reads CASSPTGEAYEQYF. The CDR3 bases are TGTGCCAGCAGCCCCACAGGGGAGGCCTACGAGCAGTACTTC. Together with reference TRBV7-9 and TRBJ2-7, the CDR3 gives the full variable domain: DTGVSQNPRHKITKRGQNVTFRCDPISEHNRLYWYRQTLGQGPEFLTYFQNEAQLEKSRLLSDRFSAERPKGSFSTLEIQRTEQGDSAMYLCASSPTGEAYEQYFGPGTRLTVT.

J is TRBJ2-7 and V is TRBV15, with 14 bases matching TRBD2. Trimming cost V 3 bases and J 5 bases; bases outside gene matches: 9. Germline V gene data show CDR1 as LNHNV and CDR2 as YYDKDF (reference sequence). The CDR3 is 17 residues long. CDR3 sequence reads: CATSRAGTSGGLDEQYF. CDR3 nucleotide sequence: TGTGCCACCAGCAGGGCCGGGACTAGCGGGGGCCTCGACGAGCAGTACTTC.